Below are 13 T cell receptor beta chains sequenced from a single sample in a study of CD8 T cells in Susac syndrome. With random hexamers, reverse transcription was performed on roughly 0.45 to 1 ug of RNA. TCRdb called the immunoSEQ multiplex PCR reads again in MiXCR, with one record for every CDR3 protein. The sample records under 200,000 distinct CDR3 sequences, 85% to 95% being singletons. The specimen sequenced was CD8+ T cells from PBMCs. These receptors were taken from a human donor with multiple sclerosis.

The rearrangement links TRBV29-1 to TRBJ1-2; D is possibly TRBD1 (6 bases). Deletions cut 7 bases from V and 8 bases from J, with 14 bases between. CDR3 length: 11 residues. Germline V gene data show CDR1 as SQVTM and CDR2 as ANQGSEA. The CDR3 DNA reads TGCAGCGCCCCAGCCGGGGGCGGCTACACCTTC. Protein sequence: CSAPAGGGYTF.

J is TRBJ2-3 and V is TRBV10-3; D not resolved. Germline V CDR1 and CDR2: ENHRY, SYGVKD. Trimming removed 7 bases from V and 5 bases from J, with 7 bases in between. The CDR3 is 11 amino acids. The CDR3: CAITSQDTQYF. In DNA form, the CDR3 reads TGTGCCATCACCTCCCAAGATACGCAGTATTTT.

V usage is TRBV9 and J usage is TRBJ2-5; perhaps TRBD2 as D (6 bases). The germline V and J ends were trimmed by 0 bases and 5 bases, with 11 bases remaining between them. The CDR3 totals 14 residues. Germline V CDR1 and CDR2: SGDLS, YYNGEE. CDR3 sequence (DNA): TGTGCCAGCAGCGTAGTTGGAGGGAGGGAGACCCAGTACTTC. Protein: CASSVVGGRETQYF.

This clonotype was recorded only once. The rearrangement uses TRBV6-5 and TRBJ1-1; 10 bases map to TRBD1. V shed 5 bases and J 6 bases; nucleotides not matched to a gene: 6. The germline CDR1 and CDR2 sequences are MNHEY and SVGAGI. This CDR3 spans 14 amino acids. Here the CDR3 DNA reads TGTGCCAGCAGTGACCGGGACAGGGGACCTGAAGCTTTCTTT. It yields the protein CASSDRDRGPEAFF.

The chain combines TRBV12-3 or TRBV12-4 with TRBJ2-3; 9 bases align to TRBD2. V lost 5 bases to trimming and J lost 0 bases; unmatched junction nucleotides: 3. CDR3 length: 15 residues. This chain's CDR3 is CASSVSGGSTDTQYF. The DNA for the CDR3 is TGTGCCAGCAGTGTTAGCGGGGGTAGCACAGATACGCAGTATTTT.

V is TRBV5-6 and J is TRBJ2-3; D not certain. The ends were cut back, 0 bases at V and 4 bases at J, with 9 bases in the middle. The CDR3 length is 14 residues. CDR1 and CDR2 (germline): SGHDT, YYEEEE. As DNA, the CDR3 is TGTGCCAGCAGCTTGGGATTAGTAGCAGATACGCAGTATTTT. Translation gives CASSLGLVADTQYF.

The chain links TRBV20-1 to TRBJ2-7; D is possibly TRBD2 (6 bases). Trimming left V 6 bases short and J 0 bases short, with 18 bases between. Per germline, CDR1 DFQATT and CDR2 SNEGSKA (reference sequence). The CDR3 consists of 15 residues. The CDR3 protein is CSAQPGVLSSYEQYF. The CDR3 nucleotides read TGCAGTGCGCAGCCGGGGGTGCTGAGCTCCTACGAGCAGTACTTC.

This clonotype occurred once. A read error may account for a junction end that differs from germline. V usage is TRBV27 and J usage is TRBJ1-6; a possible D gene is TRBD1 (5 bases). The V gene's germline CDR1 is MNHEY and CDR2 SMNVEV (reference sequence). The CDR3 contains 17 residues. CDR3 protein: CASSLSPGYAYNSPLHF. Written as DNA, the CDR3 is TGTGCCAGCAGTTTATCGCCAGGGTACGCCTACAATTCACCCCTCCACTTT.

CDR3 protein: CASTPGGLPRTDTQYF. The DNA of the CDR3 is TGTGCCAGTACCCCAGGAGGTCTTCCCCGCACAGATACGCAGTATTTT. V usage is TRBV19 and J usage is TRBJ2-3, with a weak D call TRBD2 (5 bases). The CDR3 runs 16 residues. V was clipped by 7 bases and J by 1 base, with 18 bases between them. CDR1 and CDR2 from the germline V gene are LNHDA and SQIVND (reference sequence).

This chain joins TRBV13 and TRBJ2-3, with D unclear. V gave up 5 bases and J gave up 4 bases, with 10 bases separating them. The CDR3 extends over 13 amino acids. Germline CDR1 reads PRHDT; CDR2 reads FYEKMQ (reference sequence). CDR3 protein: CASSGLTPDTQYF. The CDR3 nucleotides read TGTGCCAGCAGCGGCCTGACCCCAGATACGCAGTATTTT.

The chain links TRBV15 to TRBJ1-5; a weak D match, TRBD1 (5 bases). This CDR3 comprises 15 residues. V shed 5 bases and J shed 0 bases, with 11 bases lying between them. The germline gives CDR1 LNHNV, CDR2 YYDKDF (reference sequence). CDR3 DNA: TGTGCCACCAGCCAGGGCCAAAATAGCAATCAGCCCCAGCATTTT. This gives the protein CATSQGQNSNQPQHF.

In this sample, this clonotype turned up once. This chain joins TRBV6-5 and TRBJ2-1; 11 bases agree with TRBD2. The CDR3 runs to 17 residues. The V gene's germline CDR1 is MNHEY and CDR2 SVGAGI. The ends lost 0 bases at V and 4 bases at J; junction bases unmatched: 5. This CDR3 is CASSYSASGGLYNEQFF. CDR3 nucleotides: TGTGCCAGCAGTTACTCAGCTAGCGGGGGGTTATACAATGAGCAGTTCTTC.

This clonotype has a handful of counts. The genes are TRBV15 and TRBJ2-7, with a tentative D call TRBD1 (5 bases). Trimming pared 9 bases from V and 5 bases from J, leaving 11 bases between. The CDR3 is made up of 11 amino acids. Per germline, CDR1 LNHNV and CDR2 YYDKDF (reference sequence). The CDR3 protein is CATGHQHEQYF. The CDR3 bases are TGTGCCACAGGACACCAGCACGAGCAGTACTTC.